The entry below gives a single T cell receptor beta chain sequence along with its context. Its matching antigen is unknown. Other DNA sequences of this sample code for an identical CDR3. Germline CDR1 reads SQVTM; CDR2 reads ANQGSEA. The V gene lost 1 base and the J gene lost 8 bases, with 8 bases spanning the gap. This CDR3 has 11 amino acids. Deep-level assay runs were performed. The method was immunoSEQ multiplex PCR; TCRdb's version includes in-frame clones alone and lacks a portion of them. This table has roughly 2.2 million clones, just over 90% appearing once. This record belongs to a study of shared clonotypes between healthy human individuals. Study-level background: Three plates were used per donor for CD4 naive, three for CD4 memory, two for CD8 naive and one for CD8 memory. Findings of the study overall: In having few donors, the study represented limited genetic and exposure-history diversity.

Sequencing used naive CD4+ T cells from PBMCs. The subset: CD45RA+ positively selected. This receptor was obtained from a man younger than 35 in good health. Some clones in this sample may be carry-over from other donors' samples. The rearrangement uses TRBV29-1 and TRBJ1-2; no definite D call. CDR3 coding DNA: TGCAGCGTTGAAGGAGGGTACGGCTACACCTTC. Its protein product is CSVEGGYGYTF.